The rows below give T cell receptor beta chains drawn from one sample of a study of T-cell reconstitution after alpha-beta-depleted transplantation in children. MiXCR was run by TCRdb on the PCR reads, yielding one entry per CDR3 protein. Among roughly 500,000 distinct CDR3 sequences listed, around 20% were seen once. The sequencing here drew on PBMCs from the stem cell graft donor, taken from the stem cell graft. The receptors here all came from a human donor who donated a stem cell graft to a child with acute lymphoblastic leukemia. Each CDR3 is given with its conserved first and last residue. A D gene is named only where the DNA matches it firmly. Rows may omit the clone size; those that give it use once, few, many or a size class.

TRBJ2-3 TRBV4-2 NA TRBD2 TGTGCCAGCAGCCAACTAAAAGTCAGCGGGACCAGCACAGATACGCAGTATTTT CASSQLKVSGTSTDTQYF
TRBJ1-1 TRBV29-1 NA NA TGCAGCGTTGAAAGAGGGGACAACACTGAAGCTTTCTTT CSVERGDNTEAFF
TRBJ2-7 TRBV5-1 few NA TGCGCCAGCAGCTTGGTAGGGGCAGGGGACGAGCAGTACTTC CASSLVGAGDEQYF
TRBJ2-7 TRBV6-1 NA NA TGTGCCAGCAGTGTTGGGACTGGAGGGGCCTTCGAGCAGTACTTC CASSVGTGGAFEQYF
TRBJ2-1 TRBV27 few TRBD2 TGTGCCAGCAGTTCCAAGAGGGCAGGGTATAGATCCCGGACTAGACCCTACAATGAGCAGTTCTTC CASSSKRAGYRSRTRPYNEQFF
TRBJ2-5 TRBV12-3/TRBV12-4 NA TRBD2 TGTGCCAGCAGCGAAACTAGCGGGAGGAACCAAGAGACCCAGTACTTC CASSETSGRNQETQYF
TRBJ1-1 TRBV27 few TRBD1 TGTGCCAGCAGTTTAAAACAGGGGAGTGTTGAAGCTTTCTTT CASSLKQGSVEAFF
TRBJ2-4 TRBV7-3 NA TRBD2 TGTGCCAGCAGCTTAACCAGGGCTAGCGGTAACATTCAGTACTTC CASSLTRASGNIQYF
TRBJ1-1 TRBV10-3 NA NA TGTGCCATCAGTGGTGGGGGGAACACTGAAGCTTTCTTT CAISGGGNTEAFF
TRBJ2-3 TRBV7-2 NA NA TGTGCCAGCAGCTTAGGGGGTGTTAGAACAGATACGCAGTATTTT CASSLGGVRTDTQYF
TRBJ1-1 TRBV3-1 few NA TGTGCCAGCAGCCAAGGGTTCGTAAACACTGAAGCTTTCTTT CASSQGFVNTEAFF
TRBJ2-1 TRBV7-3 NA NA TGTGCCAGCAGCGGGTCCGCGAGCTCCTACAATGAGCAGTTCTTC CASSGSASSYNEQFF
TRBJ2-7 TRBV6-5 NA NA TGTGCCAGCAGTTACTCGACAGTAATAAGAGTCTACGAGCAGTACTTC CASSYSTVIRVYEQYF
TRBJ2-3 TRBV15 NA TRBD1 TGTGCCACCAGCAGCCCCACAGGGGTACGCACAGATACGCAGTATTTT CATSSPTGVRTDTQYF
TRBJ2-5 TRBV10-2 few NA TGCGCCAGCAGTGAGATGCTAGTTGAGACCCAGTACTTC CASSEMLVETQYF
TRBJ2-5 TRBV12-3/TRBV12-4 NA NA TGTGCCAGAAAGCCCGGCGGGATAGGACGGAGGCAAGAGACCCAGTACTTC CARKPGGIGRRQETQYF
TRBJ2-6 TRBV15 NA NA TGTGCCACCAGCTCCAACGGGGCCAACGTCCTGACTTTC CATSSNGANVLTF
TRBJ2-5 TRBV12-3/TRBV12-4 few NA TGTGCCAGCAGTTCACAAGGATACGTTTCCCAAGAGACCCAGTACTTC CASSSQGYVSQETQYF
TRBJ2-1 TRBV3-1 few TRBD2 TGTGCCAGCAGCCAAGGACTAGCGGGAGGGCCGGTAAATGAGCAGTTCTTC CASSQGLAGGPVNEQFF
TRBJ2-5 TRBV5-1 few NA TGCGCCAGCAACCTTAGCGGTCGGGGCAGGGGAGAGACCCAGTACTTC CASNLSGRGRGETQYF
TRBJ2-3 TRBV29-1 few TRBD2 TGCAGCGTTGCCGGACTAGCGGGAGGGCTGTACACAGATACGCAGTATTTT CSVAGLAGGLYTDTQYF
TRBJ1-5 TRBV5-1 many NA TGCGCCAGCAGCTTAGGGGGGGCGGATCAGCCCCAGCATTTT CASSLGGADQPQHF
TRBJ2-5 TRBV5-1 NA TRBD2 TGCGCCAGCAGCTTGGCGGGAGGGCCAGTAGAGACCCAGTACTTC CASSLAGGPVETQYF
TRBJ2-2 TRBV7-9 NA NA TGTGCCAGCAGCAGACCGGAACAGATGAACACCGGGGAGCTGTTTTTT CASSRPEQMNTGELFF
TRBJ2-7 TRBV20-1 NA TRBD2 TGCAGTGCTAGAGATCTGACTAGCGGGGGGCCCGGGCAGTACTTC CSARDLTSGGPGQYF
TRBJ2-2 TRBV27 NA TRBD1 TGTGCCAGCAGTTCTCCGGGACAGGGGGTCGCCGGGGAGCTGTTTTTT CASSSPGQGVAGELFF
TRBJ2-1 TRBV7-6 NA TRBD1 TGTGCCAGCAGCTTAGGCAGGGACAGGGGGTACAATGAGCAGTTCTTC CASSLGRDRGYNEQFF
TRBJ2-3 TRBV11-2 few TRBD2 TGTGCCAGCAGCCCCGGGACTAGCGGGGATATTACAGATACGCAGTATTTT CASSPGTSGDITDTQYF
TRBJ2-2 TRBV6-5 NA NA TGTGCCAGCAGTTACTCTCCAGCGAACACCGGGGAGCTGTTTTTT CASSYSPANTGELFF
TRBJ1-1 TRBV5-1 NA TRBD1 TGCGCCAGCAGCACCTCCGGGACAGATAACACTGAAGCTTTCTTT CASSTSGTDNTEAFF
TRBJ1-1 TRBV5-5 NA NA TGTGCCAGCAGCGTGGACATGAACACTGACGCTTTCTTT CASSVDMNTDAFF
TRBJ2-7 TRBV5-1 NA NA TGCGCCAGCAGCTTGTCCGGGACAAGTCACTCCTACGAGCAGTACTTC CASSLSGTSHSYEQYF
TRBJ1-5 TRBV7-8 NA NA TGTGCCAGCAGCTTCCGACAGACGAGACAGCCCCAGCATTTT CASSFRQTRQPQHF
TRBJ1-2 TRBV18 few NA TGTGCCAGCTCACCGGATGGAGGGAACTATGGCTACACCTTC CASSPDGGNYGYTF
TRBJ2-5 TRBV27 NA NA TGTGCCACCGGGCATGCGCGGCGCGGAGAGACCCAGTACTTC CATGHARRGETQYF
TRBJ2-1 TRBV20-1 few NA TGCAGGCTCTTAAGAGGGACCTCCTACAATGAGCAGTTCTTC CRLLRGTSYNEQFF
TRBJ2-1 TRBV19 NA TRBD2 TGTGCCAGTAGTATAGGCCACGGCGGGAGCTACAATGAGCAGTTCTTC CASSIGHGGSYNEQFF
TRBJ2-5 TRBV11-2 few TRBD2 TGTGCCAGCAGCCAGTCAAATCTAGCGGGAGAGACCCAGTACTTC CASSQSNLAGETQYF
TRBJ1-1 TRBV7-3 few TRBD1 TGTGCCAGCAGCTCATTGACAGGGAGGAACACTGAAGCTTTCTTT CASSSLTGRNTEAFF
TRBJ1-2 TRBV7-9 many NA TGTGCCAGCAGCTTAGAGTCTTATGGCTACACCTTC CASSLESYGYTF
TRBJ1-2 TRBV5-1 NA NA TGCGCCAGCAGCTTGGGTGCAGGAGCCTATGGCTACACCTTC CASSLGAGAYGYTF
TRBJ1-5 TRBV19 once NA TGTGCCAGTAGGGACGAGAGGTCGTTGGGCAATCAGCCCCAGCATTTT CASRDERSLGNQPQHF
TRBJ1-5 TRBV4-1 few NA TGCGCCAGCAGCCTAGCACAGGTTGGCAATCAGCCCCAGCATTTT CASSLAQVGNQPQHF
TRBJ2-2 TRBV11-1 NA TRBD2 TGTGCCAGCAGGACCCGACTAGCGGGAGGACTGAACACCGGGGAGCTGTTTTTT CASRTRLAGGLNTGELFF
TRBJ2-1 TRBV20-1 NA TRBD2 TGCAGTGCAAAGCCTTCGGGGGCGGGAGGTGTCCTCGATGAGCAGTTCTTC CSAKPSGAGGVLDEQFF
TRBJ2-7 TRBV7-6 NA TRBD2 TGTGCCAGCAGCTTAAGGGCGGGAGAGGCTCCTGGGGACGAGCAGTACTTC CASSLRAGEAPGDEQYF
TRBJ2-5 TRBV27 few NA TGTGCCAGCAGTTTGGGGGACATGCAGACCCAGTACTTC CASSLGDMQTQYF
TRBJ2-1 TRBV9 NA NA TGTGCCAGCAGCGTTACGAGTAATCGGGACAATGAGCAGTTCTTC CASSVTSNRDNEQFF
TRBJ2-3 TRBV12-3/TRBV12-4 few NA TGTGCCAGCAGTTTTGAGGGGTTCACAGATACGCAGTATTTT CASSFEGFTDTQYF
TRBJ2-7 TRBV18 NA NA TGTGCCAGCTCACCCGATTCGCAGGGTCTTGGCGAGCAGTACTTC CASSPDSQGLGEQYF
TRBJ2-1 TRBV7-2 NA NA TGTGCCAGCAGCTTAGTTGACAGCAGGATCAATGAGCAGTTCTTC CASSLVDSRINEQFF
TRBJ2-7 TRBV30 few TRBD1 TGTGCCTGGAGTTCCGGGACAGGGGGCAGATACGAGCAGTACTTC CAWSSGTGGRYEQYF
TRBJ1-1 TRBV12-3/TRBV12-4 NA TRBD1 TGTGCCAGCACCCCTAGGACAGGGAGGAGGGTGAACACTGAAGCTTTCTTT CASTPRTGRRVNTEAFF
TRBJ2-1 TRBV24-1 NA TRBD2 TGTGCCACCAGTAGTGGCGGGAGTTCAGTGAGATACAATGAGCAGTTCTTC CATSSGGSSVRYNEQFF
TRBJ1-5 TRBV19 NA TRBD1 TGTGCCAGTCAGACAGGGTTCTATAGCAATCAGCCCCAGCATTTT CASQTGFYSNQPQHF
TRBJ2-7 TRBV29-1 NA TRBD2 TGCAGCGTTGTAGAAGCGGGAGTTTTCTACGAGCAGTACTTC CSVVEAGVFYEQYF
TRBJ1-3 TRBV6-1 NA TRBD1 TGTGCCAGCAGACGATTCAAGACAGGGGCTGACCCTGGAAACACCATATATTTT CASRRFKTGADPGNTIYF
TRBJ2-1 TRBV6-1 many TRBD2 TGTGCCAGCAAAAGCGGGAGTGCCTACAATGAGCAGTTCTTC CASKSGSAYNEQFF